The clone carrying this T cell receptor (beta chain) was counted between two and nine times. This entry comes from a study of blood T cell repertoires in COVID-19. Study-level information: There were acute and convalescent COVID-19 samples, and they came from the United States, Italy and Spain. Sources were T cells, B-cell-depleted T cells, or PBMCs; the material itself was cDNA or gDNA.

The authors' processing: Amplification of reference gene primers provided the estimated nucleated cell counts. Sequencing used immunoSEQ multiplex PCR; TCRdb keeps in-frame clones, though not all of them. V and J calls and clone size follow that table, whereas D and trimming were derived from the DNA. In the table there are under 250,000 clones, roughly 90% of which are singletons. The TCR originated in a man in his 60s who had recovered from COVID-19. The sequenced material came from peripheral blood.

The DNA for the CDR3 is TGTGCCAGTTCTAGCGGGGCCGGGGCCAACGTCCTGACTTTC. Protein: CASSSGAGANVLTF. The chain joins TRBV2 to TRBJ2-6; TRBD2 aligns across 9 bases. V lost 9 bases, J lost 4 bases, and 4 bases stayed unmatched. Per germline, CDR1 SNHLY and CDR2 FYNNEI. This CDR3 region has 14 residues.